A selection of T cell receptor beta chains follows, all from one sample in a study of cytomegalovirus exposure and HLA in healthy donors. Sequenced by immunoSEQ multiplex PCR; TCRdb stores in-frame clones only, minus some. In the table there are approximately 150,000 clones, approximately 72% of which are singletons. The material sequenced was PBMCs. The receptors come from a man in his fifties or sixties in good health and CMV-seronegative. Both conserved end residues are part of each CDR3. D genes are given only for firm matches. Size is stated for part of the rows, as once, few or many counts, or as a class when the clone is expanded.

abundance,d_gene,j_gene,v_gene,CDR3nt,CDR3aa
.,.,TRBJ2-3,TRBV18,TGTGCCAGCTCACCTGAAGGCGGGGGCTTCTCAGATACGCAGTATTTT,CASSPEGGGFSDTQYF
.,.,TRBJ2-1,TRBV15,TGTGCCACCAGCAGTATGGCGGGGCGGACGAGGGAGCAGTTCTTC,CATSSMAGRTREQFF
few,.,TRBJ1-1,TRBV5-4,TGTGCCAGCAGCTCCGCGATAAACACTGAAGCTTTCTTT,CASSSAINTEAFF
few,.,TRBJ1-6,TRBV29-1,TGCAGCGTGGCTCGGGAGGGCGGTTCACCCCTCCACTTT,CSVAREGGSPLHF
.,.,TRBJ2-1,TRBV29-1,TGCAGCGTTGAAGACAGGAACTACAATGAGCAGTTCTTC,CSVEDRNYNEQFF
.,TRBD1,TRBJ1-1,TRBV20-1,TGCAGTGCGGCCGGGACAGTTGAAGCTTTCTTT,CSAAGTVEAFF
.,.,TRBJ1-4,TRBV6-5,TGTGCCAGCAGTTACGATAGTTACGAAAAACTGTTTTTT,CASSYDSYEKLFF
.,.,TRBJ1-4,TRBV15,TGTGCCACCAGCAGGGCGAGGATTGGGGAGGCAAAACTGTTTTTT,CATSRARIGEAKLFF
.,.,TRBJ2-3,TRBV18,TGTGCCAGCTCACCCCCCCTCGCAGATACGCAGTATTTT,CASSPPLADTQYF
.,.,TRBJ1-3,TRBV9,TGTGCCAGCAGCCCGGGGGGGGCTTTTGGAAACACCATATATTTT,CASSPGGAFGNTIYF
.,.,TRBJ1-4,TRBV5-1,TGCGCCAGCAGCTCAGGGGCAACTAATGAAAAACTGTTTTTT,CASSSGATNEKLFF
.,.,TRBJ1-3,TRBV21-1,TGTGCCAGCAGCAAATTTGGGCTGAATAACTCTGGAAACACCATATATTTT,CASSKFGLNNSGNTIYF
.,.,TRBJ1-5,TRBV11-2,TGTGCCAGCAGCTTAGTATCCGATCAGCCCCAGCATTTT,CASSLVSDQPQHF
.,.,TRBJ2-1,TRBV12-5,TGTGCTAGTGGTTTGGTACTCCGAAAAGCCTACAATGAGCAGTTCTTC,CASGLVLRKAYNEQFF
few,TRBD1,TRBJ1-6,TRBV2,TGTGCCAGCGGGGGACAGGGGGTCAATTCACCCCTCCACTTT,CASGGQGVNSPLHF
.,.,TRBJ1-2,TRBV5-4,TGTGCCAGCAGCCCGGGGGGAGGCTATGGCTACACCTTC,CASSPGGGYGYTF
.,TRBD2,TRBJ2-7,TRBV10-3,TGTGCCATCAGTGAGAGGTATAGCGGGGGGGCGTACGAGCAGTACTTC,CAISERYSGGAYEQYF
.,TRBD1,TRBJ1-6,TRBV15,TGTGCCACCTCTCGAGGACAGGTTAACTATAATTCACCCCTCCACTTT,CATSRGQVNYNSPLHF
.,TRBD2,TRBJ2-1,TRBV18,TGTGCCAGCTCACCTAGCGGGGTCGACAATGAGCAGTTCTTC,CASSPSGVDNEQFF
.,TRBD2,TRBJ2-3,TRBV27,TGTGCCAGCAGTCCCGGACTAGCGGGGGGCCGGGGAACAGATACGCAGTATTTT,CASSPGLAGGRGTDTQYF
few,TRBD1,TRBJ1-2,TRBV5-4,TGTGCCAGCTCCTGGGACAGAAGCGGCTACACCTTC,CASSWDRSGYTF
.,.,TRBJ2-5,TRBV9,TGTGCCAGCAGCGCCCCCCCAAAACAAGAGACCCAGTACTTC,CASSAPPKQETQYF